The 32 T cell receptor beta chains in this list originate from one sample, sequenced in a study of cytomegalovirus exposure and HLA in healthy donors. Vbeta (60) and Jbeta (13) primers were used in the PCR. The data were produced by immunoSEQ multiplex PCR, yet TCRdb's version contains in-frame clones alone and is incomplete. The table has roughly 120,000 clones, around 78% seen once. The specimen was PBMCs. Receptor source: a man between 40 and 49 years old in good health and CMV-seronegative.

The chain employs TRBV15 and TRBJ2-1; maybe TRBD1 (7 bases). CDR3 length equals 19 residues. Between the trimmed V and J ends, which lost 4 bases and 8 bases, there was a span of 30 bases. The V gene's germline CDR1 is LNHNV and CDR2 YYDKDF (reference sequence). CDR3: CATSTDRANWGNWRDEQFF. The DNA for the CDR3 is TGTGCCACCAGCACCGACAGGGCGAATTGGGGAAACTGGAGGGATGAGCAGTTCTTC.

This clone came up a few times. The CDR3 coding sequence is TGTGCCAGCAGTGACTCAGGGGGCGCTGGGGCCAACGTCCTGACTTTC. This translates into CASSDSGGAGANVLTF. V and J are TRBV6-4 and TRBJ2-6; 7 bases map to TRBD1. V was clipped by 0 bases and J by 2 bases; unmatched bases: 1. Germline values: CDR1 MRHNA, CDR2 SNTAGT. This CDR3 contains 16 residues.

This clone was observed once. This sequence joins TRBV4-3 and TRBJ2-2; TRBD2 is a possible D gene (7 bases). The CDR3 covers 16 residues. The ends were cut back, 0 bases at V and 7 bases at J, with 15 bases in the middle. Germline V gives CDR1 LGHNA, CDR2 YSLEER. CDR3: CASSQDSGGAGGELFF. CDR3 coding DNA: TGCGCCAGCAGCCAAGATTCGGGGGGCGCGGGCGGGGAGCTGTTTTTT.

The CDR3 DNA sequence: TGTGCCAGCTCACCACAGCGAAACACCATATATTTT. Encoded protein: CASSPQRNTIYF. The J gene is TRBJ1-3, the V gene TRBV18; D is uncertain. This CDR3 is 12 amino acids long. Between the trimmed V and J ends, which lost 1 base and 5 bases, there was a span of 3 bases. From germline, CDR1 is KGHSH and CDR2 LQKENI.

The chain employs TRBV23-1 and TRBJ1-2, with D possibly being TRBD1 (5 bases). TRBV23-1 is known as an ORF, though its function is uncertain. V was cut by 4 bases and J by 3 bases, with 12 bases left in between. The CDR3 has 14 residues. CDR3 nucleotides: TGCGCCAGCAGTCCATCACAGGATTACTATGGCTACACCTTC. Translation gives CASSPSQDYYGYTF.

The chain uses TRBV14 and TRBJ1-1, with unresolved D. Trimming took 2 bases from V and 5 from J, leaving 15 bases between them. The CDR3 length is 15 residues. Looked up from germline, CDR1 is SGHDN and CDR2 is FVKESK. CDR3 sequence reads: CASSQIPAWRTEAFF. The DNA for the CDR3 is TGTGCCAGCAGCCAAATACCGGCCTGGAGGACTGAAGCTTTCTTT.

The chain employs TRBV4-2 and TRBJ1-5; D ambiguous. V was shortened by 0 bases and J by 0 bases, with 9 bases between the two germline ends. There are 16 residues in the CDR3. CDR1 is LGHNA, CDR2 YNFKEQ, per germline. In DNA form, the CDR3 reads TGTGCCAGCAGCCAAGAGGGCTACGATAGCAATCAGCCCCAGCATTTT. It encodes CASSQEGYDSNQPQHF.

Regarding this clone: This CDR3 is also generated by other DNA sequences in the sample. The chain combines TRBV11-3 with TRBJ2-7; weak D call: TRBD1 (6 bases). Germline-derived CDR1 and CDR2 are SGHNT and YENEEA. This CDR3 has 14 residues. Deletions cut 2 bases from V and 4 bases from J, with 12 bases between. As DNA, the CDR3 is TGTGCCAGCAGCTTATCCCAGGACAGTTACGAGCAGTACTTC. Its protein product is CASSLSQDSYEQYF.

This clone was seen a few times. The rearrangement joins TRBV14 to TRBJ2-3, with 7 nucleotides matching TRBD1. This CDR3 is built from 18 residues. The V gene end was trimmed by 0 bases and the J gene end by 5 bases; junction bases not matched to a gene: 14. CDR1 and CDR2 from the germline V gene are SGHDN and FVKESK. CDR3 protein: CASSQEGHGDSVLDTQYF. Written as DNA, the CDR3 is TGTGCCAGCAGCCAAGAAGGGCACGGGGACAGCGTTTTAGATACGCAGTATTTT.

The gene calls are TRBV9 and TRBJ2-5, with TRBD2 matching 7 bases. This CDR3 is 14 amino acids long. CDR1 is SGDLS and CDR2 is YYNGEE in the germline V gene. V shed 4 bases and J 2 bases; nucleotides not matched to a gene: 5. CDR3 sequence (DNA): TGTGCCAGCAGCCCTACTAGCGAACAAGAGACCCAGTACTTC. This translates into CASSPTSEQETQYF.

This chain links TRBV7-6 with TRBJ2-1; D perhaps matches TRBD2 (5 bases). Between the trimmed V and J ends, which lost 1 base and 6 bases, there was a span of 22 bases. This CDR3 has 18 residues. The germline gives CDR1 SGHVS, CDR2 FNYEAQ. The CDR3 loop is CASSLDPSDYPFGNEQFF. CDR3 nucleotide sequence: TGTGCCAGCAGCTTAGACCCAAGCGACTACCCATTCGGCAATGAGCAGTTCTTC.

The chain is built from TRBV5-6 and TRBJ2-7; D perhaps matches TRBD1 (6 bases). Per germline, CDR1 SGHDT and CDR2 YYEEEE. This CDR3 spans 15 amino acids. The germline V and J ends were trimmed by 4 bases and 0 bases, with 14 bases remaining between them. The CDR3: CASSIGQISSYEQYF. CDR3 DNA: TGTGCCAGCAGCATTGGACAGATAAGCTCCTACGAGCAGTACTTC.

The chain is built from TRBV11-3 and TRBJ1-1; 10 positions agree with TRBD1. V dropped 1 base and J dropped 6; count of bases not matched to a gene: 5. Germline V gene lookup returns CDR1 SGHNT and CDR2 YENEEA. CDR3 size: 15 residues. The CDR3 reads CASSLGQGASPEAFF. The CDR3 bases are TGTGCCAGCAGCTTAGGACAGGGGGCATCTCCTGAAGCTTTCTTT.

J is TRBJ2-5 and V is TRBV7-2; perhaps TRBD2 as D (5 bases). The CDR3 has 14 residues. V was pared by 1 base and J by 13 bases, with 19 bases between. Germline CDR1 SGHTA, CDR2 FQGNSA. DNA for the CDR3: TGTGCCAGCAGCTTAGTAGGATCGGTTCGAGGACTGTACTTC. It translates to CASSLVGSVRGLYF.

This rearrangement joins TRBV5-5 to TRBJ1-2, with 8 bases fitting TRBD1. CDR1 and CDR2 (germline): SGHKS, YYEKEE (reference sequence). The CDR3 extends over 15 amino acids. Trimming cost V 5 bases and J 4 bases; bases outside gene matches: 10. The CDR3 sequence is CASSRSGTGVYGYTF. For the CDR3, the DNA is TGTGCCAGCAGTCGATCCGGGACAGGCGTCTATGGCTACACCTTC.

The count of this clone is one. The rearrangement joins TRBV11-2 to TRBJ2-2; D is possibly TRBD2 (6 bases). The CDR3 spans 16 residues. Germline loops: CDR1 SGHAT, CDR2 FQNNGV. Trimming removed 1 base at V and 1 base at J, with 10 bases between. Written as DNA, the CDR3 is TGTGCCAGCAGCTTAGTTGGGGGGATGAACACCGGGGAGCTGTTTTTT. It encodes CASSLVGGMNTGELFF.

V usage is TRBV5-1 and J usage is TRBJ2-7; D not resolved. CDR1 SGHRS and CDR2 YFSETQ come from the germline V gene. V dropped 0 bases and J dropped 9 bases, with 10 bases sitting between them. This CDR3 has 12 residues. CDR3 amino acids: CASSLETNRQYF. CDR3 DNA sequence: TGCGCCAGCAGCTTGGAGACCAACAGGCAGTACTTC.

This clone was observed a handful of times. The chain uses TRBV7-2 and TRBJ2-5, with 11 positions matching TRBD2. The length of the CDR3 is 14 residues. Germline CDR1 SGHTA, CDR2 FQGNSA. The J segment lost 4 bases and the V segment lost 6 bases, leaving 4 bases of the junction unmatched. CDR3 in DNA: TGTGCCAGCAGTTCTAGCGGGGGGACAGAGACCCAGTACTTC. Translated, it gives CASSSSGGTETQYF.

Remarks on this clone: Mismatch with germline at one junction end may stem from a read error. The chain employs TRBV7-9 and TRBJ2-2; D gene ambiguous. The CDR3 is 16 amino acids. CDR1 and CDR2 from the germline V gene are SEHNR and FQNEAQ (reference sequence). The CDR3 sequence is CSSSWPWAENTGELFF. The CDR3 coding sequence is TGTTCCAGCAGCTGGCCCTGGGCCGAGAACACCGGGGAGCTGTTTTTT.

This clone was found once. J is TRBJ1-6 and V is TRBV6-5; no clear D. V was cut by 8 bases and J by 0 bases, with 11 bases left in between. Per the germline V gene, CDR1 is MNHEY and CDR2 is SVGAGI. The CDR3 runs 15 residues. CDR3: CASRGRSSYNSPLHF. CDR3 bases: TGTGCCAGCCGCGGGAGGAGCTCCTATAATTCACCCCTCCACTTT.

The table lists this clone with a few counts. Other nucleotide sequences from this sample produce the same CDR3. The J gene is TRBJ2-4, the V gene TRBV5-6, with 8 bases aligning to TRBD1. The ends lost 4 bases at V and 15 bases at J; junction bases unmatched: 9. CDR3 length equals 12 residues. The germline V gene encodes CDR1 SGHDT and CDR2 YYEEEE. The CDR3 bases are TGTGCCAGCAGCGTACGGGACAGGTCATGGTACTTC. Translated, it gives CASSVRDRSWYF.

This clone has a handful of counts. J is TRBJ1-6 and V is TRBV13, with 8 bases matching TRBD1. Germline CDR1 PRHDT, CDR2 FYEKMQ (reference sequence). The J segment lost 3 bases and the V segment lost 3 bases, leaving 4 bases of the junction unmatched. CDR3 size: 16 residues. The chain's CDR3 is CASSFQGARYNSPLHF. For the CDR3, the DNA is TGTGCCAGCAGCTTCCAGGGGGCGCGCTATAATTCACCCCTCCACTTT.

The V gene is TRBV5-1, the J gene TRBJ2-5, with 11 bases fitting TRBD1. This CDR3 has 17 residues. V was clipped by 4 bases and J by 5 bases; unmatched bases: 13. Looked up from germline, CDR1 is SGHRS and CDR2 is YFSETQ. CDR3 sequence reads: CASSLPRTGGIFETQYF. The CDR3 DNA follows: TGCGCCAGCAGCCTGCCAAGGACAGGGGGCATATTTGAGACCCAGTACTTC.

CDR3 region: CASSPVPGTDTQYF. The CDR3, as DNA: TGTGCCAGCAGCCCGGTGCCGGGCACAGATACGCAGTATTTT. This chain connects TRBV11-1 to TRBJ2-3, with unresolved D. This CDR3 spans 14 amino acids. Trimming left V 5 bases short and J 1 base short, with 10 bases between. The V gene's germline CDR1 is SGHAT and CDR2 FQDESV (reference sequence). Full variable domain (outside the CDR3, taken from reference TRBV11-1 and TRBJ2-3): EAEVAQSPRYKITEKSQAVAFWCDPISGHATLYWYRQILGQGPELLVQFQDESVVDDSQLPKDRFSAERLKGVDSTLKIQPAELGDSAMYLCASSPVPGTDTQYFGPGTRLTVL.

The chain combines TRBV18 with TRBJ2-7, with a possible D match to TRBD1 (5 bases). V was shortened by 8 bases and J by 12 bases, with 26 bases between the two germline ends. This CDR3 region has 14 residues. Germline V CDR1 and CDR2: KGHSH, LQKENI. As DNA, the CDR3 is TGTGCCAGCAGAATTTCTACAGGCGTTGTGTCTTTGTACTTC. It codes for CASRISTGVVSLYF. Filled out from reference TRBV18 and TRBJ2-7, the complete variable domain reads NAGVMQNPRHLVRRRGQEARLRCSPMKGHSHVYWYRQLPEEGLKFMVYLQKENIIDESGMPKERFSAEFPKEGPSILRIQQVVRGDSAAYFCASRISTGVVSLYFGPGTRLTVT.

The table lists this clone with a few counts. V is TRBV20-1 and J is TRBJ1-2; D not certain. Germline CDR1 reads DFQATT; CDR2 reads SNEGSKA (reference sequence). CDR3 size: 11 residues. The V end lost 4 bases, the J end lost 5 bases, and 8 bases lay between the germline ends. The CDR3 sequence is CSAIRKYGYTF. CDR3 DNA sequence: TGCAGTGCTATCAGAAAGTATGGCTACACCTTC.

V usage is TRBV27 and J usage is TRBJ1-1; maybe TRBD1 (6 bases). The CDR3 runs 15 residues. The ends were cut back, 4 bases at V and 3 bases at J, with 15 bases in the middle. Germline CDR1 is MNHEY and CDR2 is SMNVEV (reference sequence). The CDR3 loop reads CASSSQGPTYTEAFF. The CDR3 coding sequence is TGTGCCAGCAGTTCCCAGGGGCCCACATACACTGAAGCTTTCTTT.

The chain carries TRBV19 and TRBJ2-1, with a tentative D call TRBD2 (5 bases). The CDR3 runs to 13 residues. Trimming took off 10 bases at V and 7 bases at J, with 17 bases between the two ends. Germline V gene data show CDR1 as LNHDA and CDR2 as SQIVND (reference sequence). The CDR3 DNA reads TGTGCCATCCTATCCCCCCGAGGGAATGAGCAGTTCTTC. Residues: CAILSPRGNEQFF. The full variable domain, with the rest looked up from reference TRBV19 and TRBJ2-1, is DGGITQSPKYLFRKEGQNVTLSCEQNLNHDAMYWYRQDPGQGLRLIYYSQIVNDFQKGDIAEGYSVSREKKESFPLTVTSAQKNPTAFYLCAILSPRGNEQFFGPGTRLTVL.

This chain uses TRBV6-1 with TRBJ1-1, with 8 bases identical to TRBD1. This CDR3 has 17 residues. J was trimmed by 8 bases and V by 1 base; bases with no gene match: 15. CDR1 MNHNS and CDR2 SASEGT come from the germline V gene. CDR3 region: CASSEGGEWTGRMEAFF. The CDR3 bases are TGTGCCAGCAGTGAAGGAGGAGAGTGGACAGGGCGTATGGAAGCTTTCTTT.

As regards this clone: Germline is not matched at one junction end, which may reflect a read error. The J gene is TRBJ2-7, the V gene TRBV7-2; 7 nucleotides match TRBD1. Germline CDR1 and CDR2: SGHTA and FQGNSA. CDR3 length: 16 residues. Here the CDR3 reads CASSLAGTALRAEQYF. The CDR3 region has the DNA TGTGCCAGCAGCCTAGCCGGGACAGCACTACGAGCGGAGCAGTACTTC.

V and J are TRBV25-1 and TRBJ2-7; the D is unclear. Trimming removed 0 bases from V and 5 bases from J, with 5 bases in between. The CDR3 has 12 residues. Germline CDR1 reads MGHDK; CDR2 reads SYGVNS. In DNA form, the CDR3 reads TGTGCCAGCAGTGAATATAACAACGAGCAGTACTTC. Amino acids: CASSEYNNEQYF.

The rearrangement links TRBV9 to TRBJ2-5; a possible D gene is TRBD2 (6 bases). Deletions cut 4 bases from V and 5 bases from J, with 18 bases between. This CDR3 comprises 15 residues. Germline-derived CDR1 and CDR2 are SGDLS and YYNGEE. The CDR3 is CASSTRDSRRETQYF. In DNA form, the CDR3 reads TGTGCCAGCAGCACCCGGGACTCACGGAGGGAGACCCAGTACTTC.